Shown below are 9 T cell receptor beta chains from a single sample sequenced in a study of T cell repertoires in cytomegalovirus infection. TCRdb reanalysed the reads using MiXCR and keeps one entry per CDR3 protein. The sample contains about 400,000 distinct CDR3 sequences, around a sixth of which appear only once. Sequencing was done on a sample of PBMCs. The receptor set was obtained from a human donor in good health (CMV status not recorded). Some clones in this sample may be carry-over from other donors' samples.

The CDR3 loop is CASSLSGLAGFYEQYF. The CDR3, as DNA: TGTGCCAGCAGTTTATCCGGACTAGCGGGATTCTACGAGCAGTACTTC. This sequence joins TRBV27 and TRBJ2-7; 12 bases map to TRBD2. The CDR3 runs 16 residues. Germline V gene sequence: CDR1 MNHEY, CDR2 SMNVEV (reference sequence). Trimming cost V 0 bases and J 3 bases; bases outside gene matches: 3.

This clonotype has a count of ten or more. The chain joins TRBV6-5 to TRBJ1-1; 10 bases align to TRBD1. The CDR3 extends over 15 amino acids. Germline V gene sequence: CDR1 MNHEY, CDR2 SVGAGI. Trimming cost V 4 bases and J 5 bases; bases outside gene matches: 7. CDR3 residues: CASSSETGGNTEAFF. The CDR3 DNA is TGTGCCAGCAGTTCTGAGACAGGGGGCAATACTGAAGCTTTCTTT.

There are many counts of this clonotype. The V gene is TRBV7-8, the J gene TRBJ2-1; 7 bases map to TRBD2. This CDR3 contains 14 residues. Germline CDR1 and CDR2: SGHVS and FQNEAQ. V gave up 2 bases and J gave up 10 bases; unmatched junction bases: 8. CDR3 nucleotide sequence: TGTGCCAGCAGCTTAACCTCGGCAGCGGGAGAGCAGTTCTTC. It is translated as CASSLTSAAGEQFF.

Many counts were recorded for this clonotype. The chain links TRBV27 to TRBJ1-1; 8 nucleotides agree with TRBD1. The CDR3 covers 15 residues. J gave up 4 bases and V 6 bases, and 10 bases lay outside the gene matches. Germline CDR1 and CDR2: MNHEY and SMNVEV (reference sequence). CDR3 protein: CASSPPHRGSTEAFF. The CDR3 DNA reads as TGTGCCAGCAGCCCTCCCCACAGGGGGAGCACTGAAGCTTTCTTT.

Notes on this clonotype: Because it lacks the conserved phenylalanine or tryptophan at the end, this CDR3 is likely a read error. The DNA is omitted, as the CDR3 cannot be located on it reliably, and the CDR3 follows TCRdb's listing. The chain carries TRBV7-9 and TRBJ2-1; TRBD2 is the table's D call and was not checked against the DNA. The CDR3 is 17 residues long, counting both termini. The V gene's germline CDR1 is SEHNR and CDR2 FQNEAQ (reference sequence). CDR3 protein: CASSSDRALAGLNEQCI.

The chain carries TRBV19 and TRBJ1-6, with a weak D call TRBD1 (6 bases). Per the germline V gene, CDR1 is LNHDA and CDR2 is SQIVND (reference sequence). This CDR3 is 15 amino acids long. V lost 8 bases, J lost 0 bases, and 11 bases lay in between. CDR3 in amino acids: CASSDRSSYNSPLHF. The CDR3 DNA follows: TGTGCCAGTTCGGACAGAAGCTCCTATAATTCACCCCTCCACTTT.

This clonotype was recorded at least ten times. The rearrangement joins TRBV7-9 to TRBJ2-1; perhaps TRBD2 as D (6 bases). CDR1 is SEHNR, CDR2 FQNEAQ, per germline (reference sequence). V was trimmed by 7 bases and J by 0 bases, leaving 10 bases between them. The CDR3 totals 14 residues. The CDR3: CASNRGSSYNEQFF. CDR3 bases: TGTGCCAGCAATCGGGGGAGCTCCTACAATGAGCAGTTCTTC. Filled out from reference TRBV7-9 and TRBJ2-1, the complete variable domain reads DTGVSQNPRHKITKRGQNVTFRCDPISEHNRLYWYRQTLGQGPEFLTYFQNEAQLEKSRLLSDRFSAERPKGSFSTLEIQRTEQGDSAMYLCASNRGSSYNEQFFGPGTRLTVL.

This clonotype was detected only a few times. The DNA for the CDR3 is TGTGCCAGCAGCCATCTCACGTACAAAGCGGAGACCCAGTACTTC. It codes for CASSHLTYKAETQYF. This chain connects TRBV14 to TRBJ2-5; D is unresolved. The germline gives CDR1 SGHDN, CDR2 FVKESK. The V end was cut by 3 bases, the J end by 5 bases, with 16 bases between. The CDR3 has 15 residues.

The sample holds a few counts of this clonotype. The chain recombines TRBV12-3 or TRBV12-4 with TRBJ1-1, with unresolved D. This CDR3 spans 13 amino acids. V dropped 7 bases and J dropped 1 base, with 10 bases sitting between them. The DNA for the CDR3 is TGTGCCAGCACCTCGTATCCGAACACTGAAGCTTTCTTT. Residues: CASTSYPNTEAFF.